These T cell receptor beta chains were read from a single sample in a study of blood T cells in healthy people across ages. TCRdb redid the calling of the 5' RACE reads with MiXCR, one entry per CDR3 protein. Altogether around 1,900,000 distinct CDR3 sequences are present, about two fifths being singletons, with the ten largest covering 23%. Sequencing was carried out using blood. These receptors were obtained from a human donor in good health. The CDR3 runs from the conserved cysteine through the conserved F or W. Fields, in order: D gene, V gene, clone size, J gene, CDR3 DNA, CDR3 protein. A D gene is named only where the DNA matches it firmly. Size tells how often a clone was seen (once, few, many) or the class of an expanded clone, and some rows leave it out.

>.|TRBV6-5|.|TRBJ1-2
TGTGCCAGCAGACGACAGAAATTCTATGGCTACACCTTC
CASRRQKFYGYTF
>TRBD2|TRBV7-9|.|TRBJ2-1
TGTGCCAGCAGCCCCGGCCGCGGGGGGGGGAATGAGCAGTTCTTC
CASSPGRGGGNEQFF
>.|TRBV30|.|TRBJ1-2
TGTGCCTGGAGCTACGACGGAGACTATGGCTACACCTTC
CAWSYDGDYGYTF
>.|TRBV5-1|once|TRBJ2-3
TGCGCCAGCGGCCCTGGGACTTTTTCTACAGATACGCAGTATTTT
CASGPGTFSTDTQYF
>.|TRBV7-2|few|TRBJ1-5
TGTGCCAGCGGCTTAGCGGCGGTTAATCAGCCCCAGCATTTT
CASGLAAVNQPQHF
>TRBD1|TRBV9|few|TRBJ2-7
TGTGCCAGCAGCGTAGGCGACAGGGCCTTTGGGTACGAGCAGTACTTC
CASSVGDRAFGYEQYF
>.|TRBV9|once|TRBJ1-1
TGTGCCAGCAGCGTACTGGGATGTGGTGAAGCTTTCTTT
CASSVLGCGEAFF
>.|TRBV2|few|TRBJ2-7
TGTGCCAGCAGGCTAGGCGAGCAGTACTTC
CASRLGEQYF
>.|TRBV20-1|few|TRBJ1-2
TGCAGTGCTAGAGATCTGGTTGCGGGGTACGGCTATGGCTACACCTTC
CSARDLVAGYGYGYTF
>.|TRBV7-2|.|TRBJ1-2
TGTGCCAGCAGCTTACAGGGACCCCTTAACTATGGCTACACCTTC
CASSLQGPLNYGYTF
>TRBD1|TRBV7-2|few|TRBJ2-1
TGTGCCAGCAGCCCTTCTCACTCGGGACAGGGTCTATACGGGCAGTTCTTC
CASSPSHSGQGLYGQFF
>.|TRBV6-7|many|TRBJ2-1
TGTGCCAGCAGTTACAGGAGGGGGCCGCGCGGGAAGTTCTTC
CASSYRRGPRGKFF
>.|TRBV12-3/TRBV12-4|.|TRBJ2-3
TGTGCCAGCAGGCCCCGGGGGTCAGATACGCAGTATTTT
CASRPRGSDTQYF
>.|TRBV6-2/TRBV6-3|.|TRBJ2-5
TGTGCCGCCCAGGACCCGGCGAGAGAGACCCAGTACTTC
CAAQDPARETQYF
>.|TRBV7-9|few|TRBJ2-4
TGTGCCAGCAGCGTCGGGGGTATCCTTGACATTCAGTACTTC
CASSVGGILDIQYF
>.|TRBV12-3/TRBV12-4|.|TRBJ2-1
TGTGCCAGCAGTCAGACCACCGGGCCTCAGTTTCAGTTCTTC
CASSQTTGPQFQFF
>.|TRBV29-1|few|TRBJ1-4
TGCAGCGTTAACCTTAATGAAAAACTGTTTTTT
CSVNLNEKLFF
>.|TRBV20-1|.|TRBJ1-5
TGCAGTGCTAGAGCGGAAGGGAATCAGCCCCAGCATTTT
CSARAEGNQPQHF
>TRBD2|TRBV4-1|few|TRBJ2-5
TGCGCCAGCAGCCAAGAAAGGGGACTAGCGGGGGAGCAGTACTTC
CASSQERGLAGEQYF
>TRBD2|TRBV6-5|few|TRBJ2-7
TGTGCCAGCAGTTACCAGCGGGGGCTGGGGGTGTACTTC
CASSYQRGLGVYF
>TRBD2|TRBV27|few|TRBJ2-1
TGTGCCAGCAGTCCCCGACTAGCGGGGGGAGTAAATGAGCAGTTCTTC
CASSPRLAGGVNEQFF
>TRBD1|TRBV5-5|.|TRBJ2-2
TGTGCCAGCAGTCCCAAGACAGGGCCGTCCGGGGAGCTGTTTTTT
CASSPKTGPSGELFF